This TCR beta chain was sequenced during a study of preoperative IRX-2 immunotherapy in early breast cancer. Measured with immunoSEQ multiplex PCR; TCRdb has only the in-frame clones, and not every one. This sample has more than 10,000 clones, with approximately 91% found just once. There are 18 residues in the CDR3. CDR1 is MNHEY and CDR2 is SMNVEV in the germline V gene (reference sequence). V was clipped by 0 bases and J by 1 base, with 18 bases between them. The treatment was: preoperative locoregional IRX-2 cytokine immunotherapy. This phase Ib study tested locoregional IRX-2 cytokine immunotherapy given before surgery.

The source is a human donor with breast cancer. The chain carries TRBV27 and TRBJ1-1, with D tentatively TRBD1 (5 bases). This material was collected from a patient treated with IRX-2 immunotherapy. The CDR3 reads CASSLSPGGPYRNTEAFF. CDR3 DNA sequence: TGTGCCAGCAGTTTATCGCCCGGGGGTCCATACCGGAACACTGAAGCTTTCTTT.